This T cell receptor beta chain comes out of a study of human T cells and chemical hapten exposure. Background on the study: The upper back received 0.01% DPC by patch testing, with results read at 6 days. Study results and caveats: Expanded TCRs created a significantly greater count of big CDR3 similarity clusters than controls did. Once DPC sensitization occurred, TCRs above 1 in 1000 frequency showed no change.

This clonotype was counted a few times. What it binds is not known. This CDR3 is 15 amino acids long. In germline, CDR1 is DFQATT, CDR2 SNEGSKA (reference sequence). V was cut by 2 bases and J by 2 bases, with 15 bases left in between. Unique molecular identifiers were affixed to discrete cDNA molecules within the library. TCRdb fed the RACE reads into MiXCR, producing one record per CDR3 protein. Of 35,000 to 40,000 distinct CDR3 sequences detected, 12% appear once; the ten largest clones hold less than 2.5%. Time point noted: pre-sensitization, week 0. The treatment was: therapeutic diphenylcyclopropenone sensitization with weekly scalp DPC. Whole blood, unfractionated, served as the material for total RNA extraction.

The TCR sequence derives from a woman aged 40 to 49 with alopecia areata. Some clones in this sample may be carry-over from other donors' samples. The chain recombines TRBV20-1 with TRBJ2-5, with D possibly TRBD1 on 6 matching bases. The material was whole blood, obtained in connection with sensitization to the hapten diphenylcyclopropenone (DPC). DNA of the CDR3: TGCAGTGCTAGATCCCTAGGACAGATTCAAGAGACCCAGTACTTC. Translation gives CSARSLGQIQETQYF.